This T cell receptor beta chain was identified in a study of blood T cell repertoires in COVID-19. From germline, CDR1 is SGHNT and CDR2 YYREEE (reference sequence). There are 16 residues in the CDR3. V lost 4 bases and J lost 8; bases outside the gene matches: 6. In the source study's methods: Estimation of nucleated cell counts was performed using reference gene primer amplification. Here immunoSEQ multiplex PCR was the method, and the copy in TCRdb shows in-frame clones only, minus some. The DNA was the basis for D and trimming; V, J and clone size are from that table. This sample has roughly 170,000 clones, with approximately 80% found just once. Recruitment covered roughly 22 US areas and drew participants whose ages spanned roughly 18 to 100 years.

The specimen was PBMCs or T cells enriched from blood (not recorded which). The J gene is TRBJ2-1, the V gene TRBV5-4; 16 nucleotides line up with TRBD2. This receptor was obtained from a woman aged 50 to 60 who had recovered from COVID-19. The CDR3 sequence is CASSPGGTSGRDEQFF. DNA of the CDR3: TGTGCCAGCAGCCCGGGTGGGACTAGCGGGAGGGATGAGCAGTTCTTC.